Sequencing of this T cell receptor beta chain was carried out in a study of shared clonotypes between healthy human individuals. Sequenced by immunoSEQ multiplex PCR; TCRdb stores in-frame clones only, minus some. Of about 2 million clones listed, 85% to 95% are singletons. Germline-derived CDR1 and CDR2 are LGHNA and YSLEER. Deletions cut 3 bases from V and 5 bases from J, with 13 bases between. This CDR3 is 15 amino acids long. This rearrangement joins TRBV4-3 to TRBJ2-2; tentative D call: TRBD1 (6 bases). The source material was naive CD4+ T cells sorted from blood. Indicated subset: CD45RA+ positively selected. The sequence came from a man between 18 and 35 years old in good health. The CDR3 bases are TGCGCCAGCAGCCAGGCGTACAGGGTAACCGGGGAGCTGTTTTTT. This translates into CASSQAYRVTGELFF.